This is a list of T cell receptor beta chains from one sample in a study of cytomegalovirus exposure and HLA in healthy donors. Clones were sequenced by immunoSEQ multiplex PCR, and TCRdb holds only the in-frame ones, with some missing. Seen here are 100,000 to 150,000 clones, 87% observed once, and the top ten hold about 5.5%. The sequenced sample consisted of PBMCs. These receptor sequences come from a woman aged 30 to 39 in good health and CMV-seronegative. Both conserved end residues are part of each CDR3. D genes are given only for firm matches. The listing skips clone size in some rows; elsewhere it reads once, few, many or a size class.

>TRBD1|TRBJ1-5|-|TRBV4-2
CASSQGGQDHQPQHF
TGTGCCAGCAGCCAAGGGGGACAGGACCATCAGCCCCAGCATTTT
>TRBD2|TRBJ2-5|-|TRBV11-2
CASSLVRGGPIQYF
TGTGCCAGCAGCTTGGTGCGGGGGGGGCCGATCCAGTACTTC
>TRBD1|TRBJ2-7|once|TRBV5-6
CASSLGQGTDEQYF
TGTGCCAGCAGCTTGGGACAGGGGACTGACGAGCAGTACTTC
>TRBD1|TRBJ2-7|-|TRBV6-1
CASSEFGTGVLHEQYF
TGTGCCAGCAGTGAATTTGGGACAGGGGTACTTCACGAGCAGTACTTC
>-|TRBJ1-1|-|TRBV4-3
CASSQSRASGTEAFF
TGCGCCAGCAGCCAAAGCAGGGCTTCAGGTACTGAAGCTTTCTTT
>-|TRBJ2-2|-|TRBV9
CASSVGLAGQGKTGELFF
TGTGCCAGCAGCGTTGGTTTAGCAGGGCAGGGAAAGACCGGGGAGCTGTTTTTT
>TRBD2|TRBJ2-1|-|TRBV7-2
CASSWASGPNEQFF
TGTGCCAGCAGCTGGGCTAGCGGGCCCAATGAGCAGTTCTTC
>TRBD1|TRBJ2-6|-|TRBV2
CASSERRDSTFSGANVLTF
TGTGCCAGCAGTGAAAGAAGGGACAGTACCTTCTCTGGGGCCAACGTCCTGACTTTC
>-|TRBJ2-7|-|TRBV5-5
CASSSGRDSGHYEQYF
TGTGCCAGCAGCTCGGGGCGGGACTCAGGGCACTACGAGCAGTACTTC
>TRBD2|TRBJ2-5|-|TRBV5-1
CASSLGGGLAYQETQYF
TGCGCCAGCAGCTTGGGGGGCGGACTAGCGTATCAAGAGACCCAGTACTTC
>-|TRBJ2-5|-|TRBV7-6
CASSPDSQETQYF
TGTGCCAGCAGCCCAGACAGCCAAGAGACCCAGTACTTC
>TRBD2|TRBJ2-5|-|TRBV13
CASSLGLAGAETQYF
TGTGCCAGCAGCTTAGGGCTAGCGGGAGCAGAGACCCAGTACTTC
>-|TRBJ1-2|-|TRBV27
CASSPLRPEVDYGYTF
TGTGCCAGCAGCCCTCTACGCCCCGAGGTGGACTATGGCTACACCTTC
>TRBD2|TRBJ2-1|few|TRBV6-4
CASSGVAGDYNEQFF
TGTGCCAGCAGTGGCGTAGCGGGGGATTACAATGAGCAGTTCTTC
>TRBD2|TRBJ2-3|few|TRBV4-3
CASSQVLAGVADTQYF
TGCGCCAGCAGCCAAGTCCTAGCGGGAGTCGCAGATACGCAGTATTTT
>-|TRBJ2-3|-|TRBV27
CASSSRMGGGRRTDTQYF
TGTGCCAGCAGTTCCCGTATGGGAGGAGGGAGGCGCACAGATACGCAGTATTTT
>TRBD1|TRBJ2-7|-|TRBV28
CASSPGQGAYEQYF
TGTGCCAGCAGTCCTGGACAGGGAGCCTACGAGCAGTACTTC
>-|TRBJ2-5|-|TRBV7-2
CASSLGWGDQETQYF
TGTGCCAGCAGCTTAGGGTGGGGGGACCAAGAGACCCAGTACTTC
>-|TRBJ2-7|few|TRBV4-2
CASSPSPPTREQYF
TGTGCCAGCAGCCCATCGCCTCCGACTAGGGAGCAGTACTTC
>-|TRBJ1-5|-|TRBV7-9
CASSLEEANQPQHF
TGTGCCAGCAGCTTAGAAGAGGCCAATCAGCCCCAGCATTTT